This TCR beta chain stems from a study of cytomegalovirus exposure and HLA in healthy donors. Study-level information: An earlier analysis found 117 million unique TCR beta sequences from about 179 million T cells.

General study findings and limits: Available immune exposure information covered CMV serostatus only.

V lost 3 bases and J lost 4, with 27 bases in between. CDR1 MGHRA and CDR2 YSYEKL come from the germline V gene. The CDR3 consists of 19 residues. A word on this clone: As yet, its antigen is unknown.

The PCR had 60 Vbeta and 13 Jbeta primers. Produced via immunoSEQ multiplex PCR; TCRdb's table is partial and in-frame only. The top ten hold around 13% of the sample, which has tens of thousands of clones, under 80% seen once. The gene calls are TRBV4-1 and TRBJ1-1; tentative D call: TRBD1 (6 bases). The specimen sequenced was PBMCs. The sequence was collected from a male donor in good health and CMV-seropositive. In DNA, the CDR3 is TGCGCCAGCAGCCACCTCCTGAGGGGGGGCCACCTGAGTGGCACTGAAGCTTTCTTT. This codes for CASSHLLRGGHLSGTEAFF.